This T cell receptor (beta chain) was profiled in a study of blood T cell repertoires in COVID-19. The table came from immunoSEQ multiplex PCR; TCRdb's copy has only in-frame clones and leaves some out. The table records approximately 36,000 clones, roughly 87% of them present only once. The CDR3 contains 10 residues. Germline CDR1 is SGHAT and CDR2 is FQNNGV. V was cut by 3 bases and J by 13 bases, with 4 bases left in between. This TCR was recovered from a man between 60 and 75 years old with acute or convalescent COVID-19. The chain links TRBV11-2 to TRBJ2-6; no clear D gene. Material: peripheral blood. Here the CDR3 reads CASSLRVLTF. The CDR3 nucleotides read TGTGCCAGCAGCTTGCGAGTCCTGACTTTC. Using reference TRBV11-2 and TRBJ2-6 for the parts outside the CDR3, the full variable domain is EAGVAQSPRYKIIEKRQSVAFWCNPISGHATLYWYQQILGQGPKLLIQFQNNGVVDDSQLPKDRFSAERLKGVDSTLKIQPAKLEDSAVYLCASSLRVLTFGAGSRLTVL.